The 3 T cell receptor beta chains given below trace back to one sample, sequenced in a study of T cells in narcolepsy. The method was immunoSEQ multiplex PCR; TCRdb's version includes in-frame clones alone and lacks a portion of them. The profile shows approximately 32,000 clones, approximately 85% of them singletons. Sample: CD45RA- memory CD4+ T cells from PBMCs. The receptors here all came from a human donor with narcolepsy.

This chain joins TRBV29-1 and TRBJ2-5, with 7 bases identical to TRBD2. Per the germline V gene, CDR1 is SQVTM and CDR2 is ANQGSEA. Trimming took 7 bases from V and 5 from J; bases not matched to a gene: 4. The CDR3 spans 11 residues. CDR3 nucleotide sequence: TGCAGCGCCCGGGGGGAGGAGACCCAGTACTTC. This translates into CSARGEETQYF.

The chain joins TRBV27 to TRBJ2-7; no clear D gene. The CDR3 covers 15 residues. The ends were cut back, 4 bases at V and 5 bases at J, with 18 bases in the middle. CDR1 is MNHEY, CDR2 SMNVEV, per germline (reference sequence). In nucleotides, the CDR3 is TGTGCCAGCAGTTCCGGGCCCCAGGCTCGGCACGAGCAGTACTTC. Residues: CASSSGPQARHEQYF.

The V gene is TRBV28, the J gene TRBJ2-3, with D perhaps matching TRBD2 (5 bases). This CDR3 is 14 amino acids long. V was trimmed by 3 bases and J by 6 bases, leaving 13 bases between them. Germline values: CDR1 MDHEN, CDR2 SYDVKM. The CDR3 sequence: CASSFSTRGDTQYF. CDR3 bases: TGTGCCAGCAGTTTTTCGACCCGAGGGGATACGCAGTATTTT.